This T cell receptor (beta chain) is drawn from a study of CD8 T cells in Susac syndrome. CDR1 and CDR2 from the germline V gene are MNHEY and SMNVEV (reference sequence). The CDR3 is 13 residues long. V lost 4 bases and J lost 5, with 10 bases in between. Reverse transcription of about 0.5 to 1 ug RNA used random hexamers. From the immunoSEQ multiplex PCR reads, TCRdb called clonotypes with MiXCR, one entry per CDR3 protein. Of around 80,000 distinct CDR3 sequences in the sample, approximately 93% were seen once. This TCR was sampled from a human donor with Susac syndrome. The gene calls are TRBV27 and TRBJ2-3; D tentatively reads TRBD1 or TRBD2 (5 bases each). What was sequenced was CD8+ T cells from PBMCs. The CDR3 spells CASSSRDGDTQYF. The CDR3 region has the DNA TGTGCCAGCAGTTCCCGGGACGGAGATACGCAGTATTTT.